This entry describes one T cell receptor beta chain. The antigen is undetermined. This entry belongs to a study of cytomegalovirus exposure and HLA in healthy donors. Germline CDR1 and CDR2: SGHNT and YYREEE (reference sequence). This CDR3 is built from 15 residues. V dropped 5 bases and J dropped 1 base, with 15 bases sitting between them. This table comes from immunoSEQ multiplex PCR, and its TCRdb copy is limited to in-frame clones, with some not included. The profile covers hundreds of thousands of clones, with around 86% appearing a single time and roughly 1.2% taken by the ten largest. General study results and limits: Clusters of TCRs from the first cohort tended to co-occur in the roughly 120 validation repertoires (as a later analysis found).

This clonotype was obtained from a young woman in good health and CMV-seropositive. Material for sequencing was PBMCs. V gene TRBV5-4 combines with J gene TRBJ1-1; D is unresolved. The CDR3 protein is CASRVSKAGNTEAFF. CDR3 coding DNA: TGTGCCAGCAGGGTGTCAAAGGCAGGGAACACTGAAGCTTTCTTT. Filled out from reference TRBV5-4 and TRBJ1-1, the complete variable domain reads ETGVTQSPTHLIKTRGQQVTLRCSSQSGHNTVSWYQQALGQGPQFIFQYYREEENGRGNFPPRFSGLQFPNYSSELNVNALELDDSALYLCASRVSKAGNTEAFFGQGTRLTVV.